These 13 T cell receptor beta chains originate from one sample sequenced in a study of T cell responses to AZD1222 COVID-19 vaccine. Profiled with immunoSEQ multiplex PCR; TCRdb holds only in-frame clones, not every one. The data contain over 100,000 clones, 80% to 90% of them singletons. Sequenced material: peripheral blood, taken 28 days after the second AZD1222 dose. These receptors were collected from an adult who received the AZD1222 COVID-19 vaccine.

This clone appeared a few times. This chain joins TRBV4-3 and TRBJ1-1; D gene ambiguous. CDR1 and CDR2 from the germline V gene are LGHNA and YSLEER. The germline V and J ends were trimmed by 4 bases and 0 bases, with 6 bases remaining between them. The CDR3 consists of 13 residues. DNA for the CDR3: TGCGCCAGCAGCCGAGCTTTGAACACTGAAGCTTTCTTT. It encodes CASSRALNTEAFF.

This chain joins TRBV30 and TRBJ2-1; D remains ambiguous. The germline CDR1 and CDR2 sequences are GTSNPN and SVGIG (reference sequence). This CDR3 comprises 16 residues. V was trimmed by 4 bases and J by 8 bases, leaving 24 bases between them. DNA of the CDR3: TGTGCCTGGACTTCCGGCATTAGTTCCAGCCCGGATGAGCAGTTCTTC. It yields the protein CAWTSGISSSPDEQFF.

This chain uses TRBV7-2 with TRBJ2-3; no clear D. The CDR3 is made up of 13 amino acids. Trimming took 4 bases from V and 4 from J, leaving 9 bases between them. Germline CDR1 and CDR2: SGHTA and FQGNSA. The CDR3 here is CASSSFEADTQYF. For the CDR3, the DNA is TGTGCCAGCAGCTCTTTTGAGGCAGATACGCAGTATTTT.

The CDR3 coding sequence is TGTGCCAGCAGCCCTGGATGGACTAGCGGAACGGGAGAGACCCAGTACTTC. Its translation is CASSPGWTSGTGETQYF. The V call is TRBV3-1 (or the pseudogene TRBV3-2), the J call TRBJ2-5, with 10 bases that match TRBD2. Trimming cost V 4 bases and J 4 bases; bases outside gene matches: 12. CDR3 length equals 17 residues. The V gene's germline CDR1 is LGHDT and CDR2 YNNKEL (reference sequence).

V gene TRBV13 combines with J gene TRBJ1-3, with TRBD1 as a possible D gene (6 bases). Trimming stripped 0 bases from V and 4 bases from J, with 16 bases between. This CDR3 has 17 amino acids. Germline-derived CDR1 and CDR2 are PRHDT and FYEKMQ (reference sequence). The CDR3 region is CASSLGLMGGPGNTIYF. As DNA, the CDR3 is TGTGCCAGCAGCTTAGGCCTGATGGGGGGGCCGGGAAACACCATATATTTT.

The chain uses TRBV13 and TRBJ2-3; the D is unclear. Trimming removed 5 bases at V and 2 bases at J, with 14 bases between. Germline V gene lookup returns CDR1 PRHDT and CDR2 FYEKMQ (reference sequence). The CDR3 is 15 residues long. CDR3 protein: CASSPAWGNTDTQYF. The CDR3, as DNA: TGTGCCAGCAGCCCCGCTTGGGGAAACACAGATACGCAGTATTTT.

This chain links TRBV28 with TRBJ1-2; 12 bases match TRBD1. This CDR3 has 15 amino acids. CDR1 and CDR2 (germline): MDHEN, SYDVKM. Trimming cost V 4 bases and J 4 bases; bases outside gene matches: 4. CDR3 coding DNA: TGTGCCAGCAGTTGGGGACAGGGGGCTGTCTATGGCTACACCTTC. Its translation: CASSWGQGAVYGYTF.

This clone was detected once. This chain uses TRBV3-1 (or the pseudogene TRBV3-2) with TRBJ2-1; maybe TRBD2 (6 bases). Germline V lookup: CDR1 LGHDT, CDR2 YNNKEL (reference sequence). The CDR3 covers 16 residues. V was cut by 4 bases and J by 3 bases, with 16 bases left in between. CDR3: CASSRAGGGGYNEQFF. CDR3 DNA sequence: TGTGCCAGCAGCCGTGCAGGTGGGGGAGGCTACAATGAGCAGTTCTTC.

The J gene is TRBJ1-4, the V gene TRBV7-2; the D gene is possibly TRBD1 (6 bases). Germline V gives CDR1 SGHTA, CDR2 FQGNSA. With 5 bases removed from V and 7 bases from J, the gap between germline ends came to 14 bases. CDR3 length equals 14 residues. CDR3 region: CASSQGGLGEKLFF. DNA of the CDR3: TGTGCCAGCAGCCAAGGGGGTCTCGGTGAAAAACTGTTTTTT.

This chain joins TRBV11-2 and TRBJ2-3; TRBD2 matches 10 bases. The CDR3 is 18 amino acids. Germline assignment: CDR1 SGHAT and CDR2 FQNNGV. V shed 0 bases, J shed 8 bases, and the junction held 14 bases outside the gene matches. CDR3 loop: CASSLDAERGGLVGTQYF. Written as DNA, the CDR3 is TGTGCCAGCAGCTTAGATGCCGAGCGGGGGGGCCTGGTTGGTACGCAGTATTTT.

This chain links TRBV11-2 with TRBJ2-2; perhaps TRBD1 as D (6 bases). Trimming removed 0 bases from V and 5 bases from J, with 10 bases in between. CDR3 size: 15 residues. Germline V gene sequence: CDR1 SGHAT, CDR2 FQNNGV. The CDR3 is CASSLEDRLTGELFF. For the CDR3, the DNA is TGTGCCAGCAGCTTAGAGGACAGATTAACCGGGGAGCTGTTTTTT. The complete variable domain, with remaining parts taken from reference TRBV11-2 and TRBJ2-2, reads EAGVAQSPRYKIIEKRQSVAFWCNPISGHATLYWYQQILGQGPKLLIQFQNNGVVDDSQLPKDRFSAERLKGVDSTLKIQPAKLEDSAVYLCASSLEDRLTGELFFGEGSRLTVL.

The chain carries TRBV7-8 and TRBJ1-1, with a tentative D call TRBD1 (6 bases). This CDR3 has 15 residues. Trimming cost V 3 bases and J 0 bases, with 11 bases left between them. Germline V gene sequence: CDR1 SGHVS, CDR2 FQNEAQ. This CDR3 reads CASSFFEGVNTEAFF. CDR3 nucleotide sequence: TGTGCCAGCAGCTTTTTTGAGGGGGTGAACACTGAAGCTTTCTTT.

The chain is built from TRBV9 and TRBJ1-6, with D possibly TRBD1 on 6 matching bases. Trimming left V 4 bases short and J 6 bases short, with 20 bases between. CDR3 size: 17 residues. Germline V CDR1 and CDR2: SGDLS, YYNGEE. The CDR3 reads CASSLIPGQDSNSPLHF. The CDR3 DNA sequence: TGTGCCAGCAGCCTCATACCGGGACAAGATTCTAATTCACCCCTCCACTTT.